This T cell receptor beta chain was captured by sequencing in a study of T cell repertoires in cytomegalovirus infection. About the research overall: Recently identified HLA-C-restricted CMV epitopes were used, and well-studied HLA-B-restricted CMV epitopes were used as well.

TCRdb re-called the reads with MiXCR, one entry per CDR3 protein. The table has approximately 990,000 distinct CDR3 sequences, roughly 30% seen once. Overall study findings and caveats: Ex vivo responses were dominated by HLA-C-restricted CMV-specific TCR beta clonotypes. Carriage of CMV together with the relevant HLA was identifiable through cumulative public TCR beta family frequency.

Per the germline V gene, CDR1 is LGHNA and CDR2 is YNFKEQ. The CDR3 contains 12 residues. V dropped 4 bases and J dropped 8 bases, with 12 bases sitting between them. At least ten counts were recorded for this clonotype. Antigen: not known. Source: cultured CD8+ T cells from PBMCs, taken from culture after CMV antigen stimulation. The rearrangement uses TRBV4-2 and TRBJ2-7, with D possibly being TRBD1 or TRBD2 (6 bases each). The origin of this receptor is a human donor in good health (CMV status not recorded). Some clones in this sample may be carry-over from other donors' samples. In DNA, the CDR3 is TGTGCCAGCAGCCCAGAGGGGGGAAAGCAGTACTTC. Translation: CASSPEGGKQYF.